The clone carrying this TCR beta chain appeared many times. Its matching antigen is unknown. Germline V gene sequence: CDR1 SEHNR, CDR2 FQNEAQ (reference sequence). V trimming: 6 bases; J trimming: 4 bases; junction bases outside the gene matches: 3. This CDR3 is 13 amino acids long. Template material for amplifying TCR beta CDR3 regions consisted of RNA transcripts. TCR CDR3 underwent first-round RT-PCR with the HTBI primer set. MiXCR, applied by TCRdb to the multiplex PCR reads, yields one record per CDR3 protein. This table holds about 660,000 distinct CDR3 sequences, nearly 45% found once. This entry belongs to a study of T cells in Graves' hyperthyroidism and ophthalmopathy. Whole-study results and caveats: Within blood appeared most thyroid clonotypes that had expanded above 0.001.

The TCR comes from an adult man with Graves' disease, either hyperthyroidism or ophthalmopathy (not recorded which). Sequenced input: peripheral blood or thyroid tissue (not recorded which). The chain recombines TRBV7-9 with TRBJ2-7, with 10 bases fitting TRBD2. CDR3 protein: CASRGSGRYEQYF. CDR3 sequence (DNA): TGTGCCAGCAGAGGTAGCGGGAGGTACGAGCAGTACTTC.